The next 11 T cell receptor beta chains were all read from a single sample in a study of CD8 T cells in ankylosing spondylitis. The study's findings and limits: Characteristic of ankylosing spondylitis blood, it appeared, was a TCR beta motif comprising eight highly homologous variants.

Each CDR3 protein gets one entry after TCRdb re-called the 5' RACE reads with MiXCR. The profile covers about 540,000 distinct CDR3 sequences, with about 12% appearing a single time and nearly 7% taken by the ten largest. These receptors are not linked to any known antigen. Sequencing was performed on blood, either unsorted or a sorted T cell fraction (not recorded which). The receptors stem from a male donor with ankylosing spondylitis.

This clonotype was seen more than once but under ten times. V is TRBV19 and J is TRBJ2-7; TRBD1 agrees at 10 bases. The CDR3 extends over 14 amino acids. The germline V gene has CDR1 LNHDA and CDR2 SQIVND (reference sequence). Germline trimming cut 6 bases from V and 5 bases from J; bases unmatched to any gene: 7. For the CDR3, the DNA is TGTGCCAGTAGCCCGGACAGGGGGGACAACGAGCAGTACTTC. Protein: CASSPDRGDNEQYF.

There are a few counts of this clonotype. J is TRBJ2-5 and V is TRBV5-1; 10 bases fit TRBD2. The CDR3 sequence is 16 residues long. After removal of 4 bases from V and 4 bases from J, the junction contained 10 bases not matched to a gene. Germline CDR1 and CDR2: SGHRS and YFSETQ. For the CDR3, the DNA is TGCGCCAGCAGCCAAACGCTAGCGGGAGCCGGAGAGACCCAGTACTTC. It codes for CASSQTLAGAGETQYF.

This clonotype was observed many times. The rearrangement joins TRBV20-1 to TRBJ1-6; D is perhaps TRBD1 (6 bases). This CDR3 region has 16 residues. V was shortened by 3 bases and J by 4 bases, with 16 bases between the two germline ends. CDR1 is DFQATT and CDR2 is SNEGSKA in the germline V gene (reference sequence). In DNA form, the CDR3 reads TGCAGTGCTAGCGCCTTGGACAGAAGATATAATTCACCCCTCCACTTT. It translates to CSASALDRRYNSPLHF.

This clonotype has just a few counts. This chain connects TRBV29-1 to TRBJ2-1, with 11 bases matching TRBD1. Germline CDR1 is SQVTM and CDR2 is ANQGSEA. J gave up 6 bases and V 3 bases, and 13 bases lay outside the gene matches. CDR3 length: 17 residues. CDR3 sequence: CSVDRVTGTGGPNEQFF. The CDR3, as DNA: TGCAGCGTTGACCGGGTTACCGGGACAGGGGGTCCCAATGAGCAGTTCTTC.

This clonotype was observed at least ten times. The chain has TRBV6-5 and TRBJ2-1, with 11 positions matching TRBD2. Germline V gene sequence: CDR1 MNHEY, CDR2 SVGAGI. The CDR3 loop spans 15 amino acids. Losses at the gene ends were 4 bases for V and 7 bases for J; bases not matched to a gene: 6. CDR3 in DNA: TGTGCCAGCAGTTCTTCTAGCGGGAGGTCGAATGAGCAGTTCTTC. Amino acid sequence: CASSSSSGRSNEQFF.

V and J are TRBV24-1 and TRBJ2-5; 8 bases line up with TRBD1. Germline V CDR1 and CDR2: KGHDR, SFDVKD. CDR3 length equals 14 residues. The J segment lost 5 bases and the V segment lost 4 bases, leaving 5 bases of the junction unmatched. Here the CDR3 DNA reads TGTGCCACCAGTGACCCCAGGGGGCCGGAGACCCAGTACTTC. Protein sequence: CATSDPRGPETQYF.

This clonotype has just a few counts. The chain employs TRBV6-1 and TRBJ2-7; the match to TRBD1 covers 9 bases. The CDR3 runs 13 residues. V lost 6 bases to trimming and J lost 5 bases; unmatched junction nucleotides: 5. Germline CDR1 reads MNHNS; CDR2 reads SASEGT. Here the CDR3 reads CASRKWDRDEQYF. The DNA for the CDR3 is TGTGCCAGCAGGAAATGGGACAGGGACGAGCAGTACTTC.

This clonotype has at least ten counts. This rearrangement joins TRBV7-6 to TRBJ2-7, with 8 positions matching TRBD2. The germline V gene has CDR1 SGHVS and CDR2 FNYEAQ. V was clipped by 5 bases and J by 0 bases; unmatched bases: 18. This CDR3 has 19 amino acids. As DNA, the CDR3 is TGTGCCAGCAGCCCCCAAGAACCACTAGCGGCGATAAGCTCCTACGAGCAGTACTTC. Translation gives CASSPQEPLAAISSYEQYF.

This clonotype occurred a few times. This chain links TRBV29-1 with TRBJ2-7; TRBD1 matches 10 bases. The V and J ends lost 7 bases and 4 bases, in that order; junction bases with no gene match: 7. The CDR3 consists of 13 residues. Looked up from germline, CDR1 is SQVTM and CDR2 is ANQGSEA. The CDR3 loop is CSGDRGREYEQYF. DNA of the CDR3: TGCAGCGGTGACAGGGGGCGGGAGTACGAGCAGTACTTC.

The V gene is TRBV3-1, the J gene TRBJ2-3; a possible D gene is TRBD2 (5 bases). Germline V gene lookup returns CDR1 LGHDT and CDR2 YNNKEL (reference sequence). CDR3 length equals 15 residues. V was trimmed by 0 bases and J by 5 bases, leaving 12 bases between them. The CDR3 nucleotides are TGTGCCAGCAGCCAAGATGCCAGCGGTGGAGATACGCAGTATTTT. Translation: CASSQDASGGDTQYF.

This clonotype turned up a few times. V gene TRBV20-1 combines with J gene TRBJ1-5; no clear D gene. The V gene's germline CDR1 is DFQATT and CDR2 SNEGSKA (reference sequence). This CDR3 has 12 residues. V was pared by 0 bases and J by 15 bases, with 15 bases between. In DNA form, the CDR3 reads TGCAGTGCTAGAGATAACGGCGGCTCCTCGCATTTT. Encoded protein: CSARDNGGSSHF.